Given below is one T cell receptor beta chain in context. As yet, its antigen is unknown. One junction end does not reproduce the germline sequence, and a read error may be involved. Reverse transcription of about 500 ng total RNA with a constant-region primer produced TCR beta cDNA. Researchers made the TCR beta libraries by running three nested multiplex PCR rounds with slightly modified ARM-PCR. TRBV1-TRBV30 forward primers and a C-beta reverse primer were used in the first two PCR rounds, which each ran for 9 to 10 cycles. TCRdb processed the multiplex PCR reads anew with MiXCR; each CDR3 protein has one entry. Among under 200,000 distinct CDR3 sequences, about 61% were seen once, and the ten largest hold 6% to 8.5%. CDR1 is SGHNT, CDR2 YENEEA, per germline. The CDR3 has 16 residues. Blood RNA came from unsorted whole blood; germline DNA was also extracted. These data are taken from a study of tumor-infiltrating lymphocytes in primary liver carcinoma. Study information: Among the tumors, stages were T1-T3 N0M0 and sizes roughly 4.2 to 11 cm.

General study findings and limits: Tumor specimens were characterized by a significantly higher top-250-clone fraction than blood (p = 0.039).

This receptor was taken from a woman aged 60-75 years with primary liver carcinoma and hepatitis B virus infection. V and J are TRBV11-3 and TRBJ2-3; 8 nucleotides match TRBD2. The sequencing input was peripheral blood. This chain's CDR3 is CASSFKPGLGTDMQYF. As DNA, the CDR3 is TGTGCCAGCAGCTTTAAACCGGGACTAGGCACAGATATGCAGTATTTT.